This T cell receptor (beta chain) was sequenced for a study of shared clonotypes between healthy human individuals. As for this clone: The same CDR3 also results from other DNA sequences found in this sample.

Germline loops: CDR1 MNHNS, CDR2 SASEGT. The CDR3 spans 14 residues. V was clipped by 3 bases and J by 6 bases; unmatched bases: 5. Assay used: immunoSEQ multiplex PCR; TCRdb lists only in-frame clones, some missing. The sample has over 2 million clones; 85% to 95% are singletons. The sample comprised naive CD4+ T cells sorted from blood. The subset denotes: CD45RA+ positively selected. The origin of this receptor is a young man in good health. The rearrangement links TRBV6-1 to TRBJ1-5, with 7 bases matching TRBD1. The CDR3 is CASSERQGGQPQHF. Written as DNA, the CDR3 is TGTGCCAGCAGTGAGAGACAGGGAGGTCAGCCCCAGCATTTT.